By sample share, the clone carrying this TCR beta chain is medium-sized. TCRdb reanalysed the reads using MiXCR and keeps one entry per CDR3 protein. Here the sample spans several thousand distinct CDR3 sequences, approximately 15% being singletons. Germline CDR1 LNHDA, CDR2 SQIVND (reference sequence). Trimming removed 3 bases at V and 5 bases at J, with 2 bases between. The CDR3 has 11 residues. The data are from a study of liver allograft versus peripheral blood T cells. Across the study: Repertoires from peripheral blood of liver transplant recipients were compared with those inside their transplanted livers.

The receptor was isolated from a human patient who had a liver transplant. Part of the T cell pool may stem from the graft donor. The chain is built from TRBV19 and TRBJ2-1; D gene uncertain. DNA for the CDR3: TGTGCCAGTAGTATCGACAATGAGCAGTTCTTC. As protein: CASSIDNEQFF.